Listed below are T cell receptor beta chains from one sample, sequenced in a study of shared clonotypes between healthy human individuals. The protocol was immunoSEQ multiplex PCR, while the TCRdb copy is restricted to in-frame clones and leaves out a portion. The sample has more than 2 million clones; about 95% are singletons. Input material: naive CD8+ T cells sorted from blood. The receptors shown here come from a man younger than 35 in good health. Both conserved end residues are part of each CDR3.

j_call v_call cdr3_length cdr3_aa
TRBJ2-3 TRBV5-6 15 CASSLTGGATDTQYF
TRBJ1-4 TRBV27 15 CASSLSWARNEKLFF
TRBJ2-7 TRBV29-1 15 CSVEIRDRGAYEQYF
TRBJ2-3 TRBV7-8 16 CASSSPGLAGLDTQYF
TRBJ2-7 TRBV4-1 17 CASSQDGDPGLAFEQYF
TRBJ1-4 TRBV5-1 16 CASYPWPSETNEKLFF
TRBJ2-1 TRBV4-1 13 CASSQDRVTEQFF
TRBJ2-3 TRBV11-1 17 CASSLGPGIIHTDTQYF
TRBJ2-7 TRBV19 13 CASSLGLIYEQYF
TRBJ2-7 TRBV13 11 CASSSGNEQYF
TRBJ2-7 TRBV11-2 16 CASSLYPEGDPGEQYF
TRBJ2-5 TRBV7-9 15 CASSPRTANQETQYF
TRBJ2-7 TRBV6-5 15 CASSLGTPSSYEQYF
TRBJ1-6 TRBV6-1 13 CASSDSYNSPLHF
TRBJ2-5 TRBV5-8 14 CASSLSGLQETQYF
TRBJ2-3 TRBV7-2 16 CASSLQGGDSTDTQYF
TRBJ2-5 TRBV11-2 12 CASSLTLETQYF
TRBJ2-2 TRBV4-1 16 CASSQGRGLNTGELFF
TRBJ1-1 TRBV4-3 20 CASSQDFFGTGVETNTEAFF
TRBJ2-7 TRBV15 16 CATSRERQGSVHEQYF
TRBJ2-7 TRBV30 13 CAWIRAGEYEQYF
TRBJ1-2 TRBV9 15 CASSEYRDSIYGYTF
TRBJ2-3 TRBV10-3 13 CAISEPETDTQYF
TRBJ2-3 TRBV27 18 CASSYKTGTILYTDTQYF
TRBJ1-1 TRBV4-1 17 CASSPNSWTALNTEAFF
TRBJ1-1 TRBV15 16 CATSRGVTGSNTEAFF
TRBJ2-4 TRBV5-1 14 CASTSGEGKNIQYF
TRBJ2-7 TRBV7-2 15 CASSHAGTGAYEQYF
TRBJ2-1 TRBV10-3 13 CAISDGSENEQFF
TRBJ2-7 TRBV6-6 13 CASSYVQNYEQYF
TRBJ2-7 TRBV7-6 13 CASSLGRIYEQYF
TRBJ2-7 TRBV5-1 13 CASSLGPGVEQYF
TRBJ1-5 TRBV27 15 CASSLVTGIDQPQHF